The clone carrying this T cell receptor (beta chain) appeared a few times. Germline lookup yields CDR1 MGHRA and CDR2 YSYEKL. V trimming: 1 base; J trimming: 7 bases; junction bases outside the gene matches: 3. This CDR3 region has 14 residues. The sample is drawn from a study of blood T cell repertoires in COVID-19. The protocol was immunoSEQ multiplex PCR, while the TCRdb copy is restricted to in-frame clones and leaves out a portion. The table lists some 170,000 clones, about 90% of them singletons. This sequence joins TRBV4-1 and TRBJ1-5, with 8 bases matching TRBD1. Sequencing was performed on PBMCs or T cells enriched from blood (not recorded which). This clonotype was obtained from a human donor with acute COVID-19. The donor label of this sample is uncertain. The CDR3 spells CASSQGQGPQPQHF. DNA of the CDR3: TGCGCCAGCAGCCAAGGACAGGGGCCCCAGCCCCAGCATTTT.